This T cell receptor beta chain derives from a study of human T cells and chemical hapten exposure. Described time point: patch test 2, 6 weeks after DPC sensitization. Treatment defined: therapeutic diphenylcyclopropenone sensitization with weekly scalp DPC. As the library was built, unique molecular identifiers were attached to individual cDNA molecules. TCRdb used MiXCR to reprocess the RACE reads, holding one entry per CDR3 protein. The table shows fewer than 85,000 distinct CDR3 sequences, with around a tenth occurring only once. Per germline, CDR1 LGHDT and CDR2 YNNKEL (reference sequence). Trimming took 0 bases from V and 8 from J, leaving 7 bases between them. This CDR3 has 12 residues.

The chain is built from TRBV3-1 and TRBJ1-2; D ambiguous. The specimen was whole blood, collected in connection with sensitization to the hapten diphenylcyclopropenone (DPC). The sequence derives from a man between 18 and 29 years old with alopecia areata. Some clones in this sample may be carry-over from other donors' samples. The CDR3 nucleotides are TGTGCCAGCAGCCAAGATTCGGGAGGCTACACCTTC. Amino acids: CASSQDSGGYTF. Complete variable domain (other parts from reference TRBV3-1 and TRBJ1-2): DTAVSQTPKYLVTQMGNDKSIKCEQNLGHDTMYWYKQDSKKFLKIMFSYNNKELIINETVPNRFSPKSPDKAHLNLHINSLELGDSAVYFCASSQDSGGYTFGSGTRLTVV.